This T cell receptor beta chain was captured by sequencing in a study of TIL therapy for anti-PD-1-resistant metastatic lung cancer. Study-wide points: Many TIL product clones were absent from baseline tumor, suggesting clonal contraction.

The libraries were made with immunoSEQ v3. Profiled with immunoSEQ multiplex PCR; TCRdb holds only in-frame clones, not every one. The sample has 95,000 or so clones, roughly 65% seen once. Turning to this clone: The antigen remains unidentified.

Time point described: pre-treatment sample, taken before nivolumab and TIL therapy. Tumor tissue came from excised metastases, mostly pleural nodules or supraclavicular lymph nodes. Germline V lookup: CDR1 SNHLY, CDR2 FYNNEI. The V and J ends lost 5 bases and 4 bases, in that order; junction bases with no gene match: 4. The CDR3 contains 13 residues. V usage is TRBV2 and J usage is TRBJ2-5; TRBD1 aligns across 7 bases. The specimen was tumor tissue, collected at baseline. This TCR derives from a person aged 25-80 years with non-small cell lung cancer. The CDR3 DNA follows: TGTGCCAGCAGTAGACAGGGCGGAGAGACCCAGTACTTC. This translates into CASSRQGGETQYF.